Reported below is one T cell receptor beta chain. The antigen is undetermined. Between the trimmed V and J ends, which lost 0 bases and 7 bases, there was a span of 11 bases. CDR1 is SGHRS, CDR2 YFSETQ, per germline. The length of the CDR3 is 14 residues. These data originate in a study of human T cells and chemical hapten exposure. The overall study: Patch tests containing 0.01% DPC, applied to the upper back, were read at 6 days. Study-level results: No change in TCRs above 1 in 1000 frequency was produced by DPC sensitization. Donors, who had alopecia, may show an immune response that differs from healthy people's.

MiXCR, applied by TCRdb to the RACE reads, yields one record per CDR3 protein. The sample consists of 340,000 or so distinct CDR3 sequences, around 6.9% of them appearing once. Time point in this sample: patch test 1, 2 weeks after DPC sensitization. Treatment here: therapeutic diphenylcyclopropenone sensitization with weekly scalp DPC. The chain has TRBV5-1 and TRBJ2-1; weak D call: TRBD1 (6 bases). This clonotype originated in a woman between 18 and 29 years old with alopecia areata. Some clones in this sample may be carry-over from other donors' samples. Material: whole blood, obtained in connection with sensitization to the hapten diphenylcyclopropenone (DPC). The CDR3 sequence: CASSLDRAVNEQFF. The CDR3 coding sequence is TGCGCCAGCAGCTTGGACAGGGCGGTAAATGAGCAGTTCTTC.